What follows is one T cell receptor (beta chain) and its context. Its antigen remains unknown. Germline V gene lookup returns CDR1 SNHLY and CDR2 FYNNEI. The V and J ends lost 6 bases and 3 bases respectively, with 15 bases between them. The CDR3 sequence is 14 residues long. This sample stems from a study of T cell clonotyping in hematopoietic cell transplantation. Regarding the study as a whole: Broader posttransplant TCR repertoire diversity was predicted by graft donor and pretransplant recipient Inverse Simpson Index values. Recipient TCR diversity dropped after transplant; expanded clonotypes rose from day 30 to 180. At the given depth, recipient repertoires were over 97% de novo clonotypes. No sorting was done, leaving CD4 and CD8 contributions mixed.

Profiling relied on immunoSEQ multiplex PCR, and the TCRdb table lists in-frame clones only, not all of them. This sample has roughly 14,000 clones; approximately 83% occur once, and the top ten carry 4% to 5.5%. The TCR originated in a woman aged 40 to 55 in good health. Some clones in this sample may be carry-over from other donors' samples. The V and J genes are TRBV2 and TRBJ2-7; D may correspond to TRBD1 or TRBD2 (5 bases each). The sequenced material came from peripheral blood mononuclear cells. This chain's CDR3 is CASSKGPILYEQYF. Written as DNA, the CDR3 is TGTGCCAGCAGCAAGGGACCGATCCTCTACGAGCAGTACTTC. Filled out from reference TRBV2 and TRBJ2-7, the complete variable domain reads EPEVTQTPSHQVTQMGQEVILRCVPISNHLYFYWYRQILGQKVEFLVSFYNNEISEKSEIFDDQFSVERPDGSNFTLKIRSTKLEDSAMYFCASSKGPILYEQYFGPGTRLTVT.